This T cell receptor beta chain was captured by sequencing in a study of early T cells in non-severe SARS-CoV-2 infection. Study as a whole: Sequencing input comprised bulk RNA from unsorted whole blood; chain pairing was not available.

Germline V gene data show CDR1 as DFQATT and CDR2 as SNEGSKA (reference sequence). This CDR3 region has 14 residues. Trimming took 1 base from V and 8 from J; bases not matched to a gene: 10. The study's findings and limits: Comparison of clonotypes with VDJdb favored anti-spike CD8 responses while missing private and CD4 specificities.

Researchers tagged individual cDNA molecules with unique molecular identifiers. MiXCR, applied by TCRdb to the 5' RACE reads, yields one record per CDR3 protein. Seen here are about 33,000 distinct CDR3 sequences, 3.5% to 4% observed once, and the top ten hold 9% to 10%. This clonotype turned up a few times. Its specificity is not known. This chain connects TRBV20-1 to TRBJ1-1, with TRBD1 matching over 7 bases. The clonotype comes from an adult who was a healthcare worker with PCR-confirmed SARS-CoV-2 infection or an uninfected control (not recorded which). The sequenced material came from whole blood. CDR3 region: CSARGPTGAFEAFF. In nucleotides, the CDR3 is TGCAGTGCTAGAGGCCCCACAGGGGCATTCGAAGCTTTCTTT.